This T cell receptor (beta chain) was recorded in a study of radiation and T cells in renal cell carcinoma. Profiled with immunoSEQ multiplex PCR; TCRdb holds only in-frame clones, not every one. The table lists roughly 60,000 clones, around three quarters of them singletons. Time point: blood 2 weeks post-SBRT. Treatment of the sample: 15 Gy SBRT to primary tumor, nephrectomy 4 weeks later. The V segment lost 3 bases and the J segment 5 bases; nucleotides outside the gene matches: 9. Germline V gene sequence: CDR1 SGHNT, CDR2 YYREEE (reference sequence). This CDR3 contains 15 residues. The J gene is TRBJ2-5, the V gene TRBV5-4, with TRBD2 identical over 8 bases. This TCR was recovered from a man aged 55 to 70 with renal cell carcinoma. The sequencing used blood, collected from a patient whose treatment included radiotherapy and nephrectomy. This CDR3 reads CASSSYGGDGETQYF. The DNA of the CDR3 is TGTGCCAGCAGCTCGTACGGGGGGGACGGGGAGACCCAGTACTTC.